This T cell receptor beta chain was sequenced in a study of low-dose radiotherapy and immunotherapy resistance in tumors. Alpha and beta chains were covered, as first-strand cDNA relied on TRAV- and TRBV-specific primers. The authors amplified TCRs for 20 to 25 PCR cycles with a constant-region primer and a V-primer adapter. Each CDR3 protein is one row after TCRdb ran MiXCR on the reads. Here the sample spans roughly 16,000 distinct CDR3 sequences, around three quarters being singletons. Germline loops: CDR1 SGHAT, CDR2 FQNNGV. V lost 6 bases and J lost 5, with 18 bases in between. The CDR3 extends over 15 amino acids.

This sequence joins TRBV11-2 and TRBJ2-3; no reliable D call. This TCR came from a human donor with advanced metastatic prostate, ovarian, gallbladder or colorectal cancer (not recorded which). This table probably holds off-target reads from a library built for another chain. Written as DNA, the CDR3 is TGTGCCAGCAGTCCCGGGCAGTTGGCACAAGATACGCAGTATTTT. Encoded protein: CASSPGQLAQDTQYF. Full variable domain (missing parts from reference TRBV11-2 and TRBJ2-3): EAGVAQSPRYKIIEKRQSVAFWCNPISGHATLYWYQQILGQGPKLLIQFQNNGVVDDSQLPKDRFSAERLKGVDSTLKIQPAKLEDSAVYLCASSPGQLAQDTQYFGPGTRLTVL.